The clone carrying this TCR beta chain has a handful of counts. V lost 2 bases and J lost 3, with 13 bases in between. There are 15 residues in the CDR3. The germline V gene has CDR1 MNHNS and CDR2 SASEGT. Alongside a J-beta primer mix, a sample-barcoded 5' primer served in a second PCR lasting about 7 to 11 cycles. MiXCR was run by TCRdb on the 5' RACE reads, yielding one entry per CDR3 protein. In the table there are roughly 1.6 million distinct CDR3 sequences, about 32% of which are singletons. This record comes from a study of blood T cells in healthy people across ages. The sequence derives from a woman aged 25 to 39 in good health. This chain uses TRBV6-1 with TRBJ1-2; D is possibly TRBD1 (5 bases). The sequenced sample was blood. CDR3 loop: CASSEPRDGHYGYTF. The CDR3 region has the DNA TGTGCCAGCAGTGAACCCCGGGACGGCCACTATGGCTACACCTTC.